This section outlines one T cell receptor (beta chain) sequence together with its context. This clonotype was detected only a few times. The antigen it recognizes is unknown. Qualities for individual bases were not recorded, and no much larger clone is one base off. Stable Graves' hyperthyroidism was defined as the absence of progression to ophthalmopathy over 18 months of follow-up. The hyperthyroidism patients were between 18 and 65 years old and newly diagnosed, with a disease duration of less than 2 months. Patients with uncontrolled infections, other autoimmune diseases, pregnancy or lactation were excluded. Clinical symptoms, serum thyroxine and TRAb, thyroid ultrasound, and orbital computed tomography formed the basis for the diagnoses. PBMCs were separated from 10 ml of fresh peripheral blood using Ficoll-Paque density gradient centrifugation. Total RNA was extracted with Trizol reagent, and quality was checked on an Agilent 2100 Bioanalyzer.

The TCR beta CDR3 regions were amplified from RNA transcripts. The TCR CDR3 was subjected to a first round of RT-PCR using the HTBI primer set and the Qiagen OneStep RT-PCR kit. Libraries were constructed in a second round of multiplex PCR, after which size selection and purification were performed. Libraries were sequenced paired-end with 100 bp reads on an Illumina HiSeq2000. The published analysis was carried out like this. Raw data were processed with SOAPnuke, discarding reads with adapters, uncalled bases, mean Phred below 15, or no exact constant-primer or identifier match. High-quality paired reads were merged with COPE v1.2.5, and unique nucleotide sequences were defined as clonotypes. Clonotypes were aligned to IMGT TRBV, TRBD and TRBJ reference segments using MiTCR v1.1. The analysis was restricted to V-J combinations with a frequency above 0.0001, which together covered 98% to 99.2% of the repertoires. A TCS score was defined as the ratio between F50 (clonal expansion) and ExV (chaos), using BLOSUM62-based TCRdist between CDR3 peptides within each V-J. Welch's t-statistics and random forest reduced 500 to 650 V-J features to about 12, which were used in a naive Bayes classifier (R e1071). TCRdb's own reprocessing of the public reads used fastp at Q25 and MiXCR and kept productive beta chains. Here each entry gathers all rows of one CDR3 protein and keeps the most common genes and DNA. TCRdb, not the original authors, processed these V and J calls. The sample table shows a few hundred thousand distinct CDR3 sequences, and roughly 15% are seen once. Of the sample, about 4.9% falls within the top ten clones.

The data originate from a study of T cells in Graves' hyperthyroidism and ophthalmopathy (dated by TCRdb to about 2019). Study-level background: Peripheral blood was collected at initial diagnosis, before any treatment. The study also compared thyroid tissue and blood T-cell repertoires from several Graves' hyperthyroidism patients. Prospective prediction of ophthalmopathy was tested in an independent validation cohort of approximately 19 hyperthyroidism patients and 17 patients who later progressed to ophthalmopathy. A discovery cohort of 95 to 100 patients, roughly 45 with Graves' ophthalmopathy and 55 to 60 with stable Graves' hyperthyroidism, was used to find distinguishing TCR V-J signatures. For training and testing, the 100 or so patients in the discovery cohort were randomly divided in a 7:3 ratio. Once sampling was done, hyperthyroidism patients were given methimazole at a starting dose of 30 mg daily, whereas ophthalmopathy patients were given high-dose intravenous methylprednisolone. According to the paper, TCR Vbeta CDR3 sequencing was carried out on over 130 peripheral blood samples, which came from under 50 ophthalmopathy, approximately 78 hyperthyroidism and roughly 17 progressor patients. On the study overall, not on this receptor specifically: In validation, the model predicted progression to ophthalmopathy with about 71% sensitivity and 72% to 75% specificity, a median of about six months before onset. Most expanded thyroid clonotypes (frequency above 0.001) were also detected in blood, suggesting blood repertoires may reflect thyroid immune responses. In cross-validation, a model built on a 13 V-J signature told ophthalmopathy apart from stable hyperthyroidism with under 90% sensitivity and roughly 83% specificity, and in testing the same model reached 80%/75%. No statistical method was used to fix the sample size in advance, and group allocation was not hidden from the investigators.

Sequences SGHRS (CDR1) and YFSETQ (CDR2) are obtained from the germline V gene. Here V drops 0 bases and J drops 3 bases, and the junction holds 7 bases not matched to any gene. There are 16 amino acids in the CDR3, from cysteine to phenylalanine inclusive. The sequence is cut down to CDR3 DNA, 48 bases in frame from base 1. The specimen was blood. This receptor chain uses TRBV5-1 and TRBJ2-3; 7 of the junction bases match TRBD2. The clonotype originates from a woman aged 18-29 years with Graves' hyperthyroidism. In nucleotide form, the sequence is TGCGCCAGCAGCTTGGTGGGCGGGAGCTCAACAGATACGCAGTATTTT. This is translated as CASSLVGGSSTDTQYF. The entire variable domain, with the stretches around the CDR3 drawn from the reference TRBV5-1 and TRBJ2-3 proteins, is KAGVTQTPRYLIKTRGQQVTLSCSPISGHRSVSWYQQTPGQGLQFLFEYFSETQRNKGNFPGRFSGRQFSNSRSEMNVSTLELGDSALYLCASSLVGGSSTDTQYFGPGTRLTVL.